The present T cell receptor (beta chain) was sequenced within a study of cytomegalovirus exposure and HLA in healthy donors. The overall study: Most genotyped donors, approximately 81% of more than 300, had Caucasian-associated genetic ancestry.

This CDR3 is 15 amino acids long. Germline V gene lookup returns CDR1 MNHNY and CDR2 SVGAGI (reference sequence). V lost 5 bases to trimming and J lost 3 bases; unmatched junction nucleotides: 4. This clone was recorded a few times. As yet, its antigen is unknown. The PCR made use of 60 Vbeta and 13 Jbeta primers. Measured with immunoSEQ multiplex PCR; TCRdb has only the in-frame clones, and not every one. The repertoire holds 150,000 or so clones, approximately 80% seen once, with 3% to 3.5% in the top ten. Points from the study as a whole: CMV serostatus alone was available as immune exposure information. When a later analysis was performed, an Asian-associated ancestry cluster reportedly had fewer N-insertions than the roughly 690-donor mean. Clonal expansion, a later analysis showed, was greater in HLA-associated TCR beta chains than in equally common others.

The TCR was taken from a male donor in good health and CMV-seronegative. The genes are TRBV6-6 and TRBJ2-2; 9 bases fit TRBD1. Input material: PBMCs. The DNA for the CDR3 is TGTGCCAGCAGTAACAGGGGGCGCGACACCGGGGAGCTGTTTTTT. This gives the protein CASSNRGRDTGELFF.